A selection of T cell receptor beta chains follows, all from one sample in a study of early T cells in non-severe SARS-CoV-2 infection. Using its own MiXCR run on the 5' RACE reads, TCRdb lists one record per CDR3 protein. The sample consists of around 56,000 distinct CDR3 sequences, 13% of them appearing once. Sequenced material: whole blood, taken at baseline. These receptors were collected from an adult who was a healthcare worker with PCR-confirmed SARS-CoV-2 infection or an uninfected control (not recorded which). CDR3s include the opening cysteine and the closing phenylalanine or tryptophan. D genes are given only for firm matches. Part of the rows lack a size; the others show once, few, many or a class for expanded clones.

TRBV25-1,.,many,TRBJ2-2,TGTGCCAGCAGGGGTGAGGGGGAAGCCGGGGAGCTGTTTTTT,CASRGEGEAGELFF
TRBV9,.,few,TRBJ2-7,TGTGCCAGCAGCGTAGCTGACGGTCAGCAGTACTTC,CASSVADGQQYF
TRBV3-1,.,.,TRBJ2-3,TGTGCCAGCAGCCCTCCCTCAGATACGCAGTATTTT,CASSPPSDTQYF
TRBV19,.,many,TRBJ1-5,TGTGCCAGCCGCCTGGGCAGGCAGGGCAATCAGCCCCAGCATTTT,CASRLGRQGNQPQHF
TRBV2,TRBD2,few,TRBJ2-1,TGTGCCAGCAGTGGCTCCCTAGCGGACTCCTACAATGAGCAGTTCTTC,CASSGSLADSYNEQFF
TRBV29-1,TRBD2,.,TRBJ2-3,TGCAGCGTTGATAGCGGGAGGCCAGATACGCAGTATTTT,CSVDSGRPDTQYF
TRBV19,.,few,TRBJ2-5,TGTGCCAGTAGTATCGACGCGCGGACCCAGTACTTC,CASSIDARTQYF
TRBV7-9,.,.,TRBJ2-2,TGTGCCAGCAGCTTAAGCAGGGCAACCGGGGAGCTGTTTTTT,CASSLSRATGELFF
TRBV6-5,.,few,TRBJ1-4,TGTGCCAGCAGTTCCCTCACGGGGCTTGGAGGGGAAAAACTGTTTTTT,CASSSLTGLGGEKLFF
TRBV7-8,.,once,TRBJ2-3,TGTGCCAGCAGCATAAGGGCAGATACGCAGTATTTT,CASSIRADTQYF
TRBV20-1,TRBD1,few,TRBJ2-7,TGCAGTGCTAGTAGAGACAGGGGTGGTTACGAGCAGTACTTC,CSASRDRGGYEQYF
TRBV7-9,.,few,TRBJ2-1,TGTGCCAGCAGCTTAGCCTTGGAGGGCCTCCAGTTCTTC,CASSLALEGLQFF
TRBV2,TRBD2,many,TRBJ2-7,TGTGCCAGCAGTAACCTAGCGGGAGGCCGAGTGAGCTCCTACGAGCAGTACTTC,CASSNLAGGRVSSYEQYF
TRBV27,TRBD2,many,TRBJ2-7,TGTGCCAGGGGGACTAGCGGGAGGTACGAGCAGTACTTC,CARGTSGRYEQYF
TRBV18,TRBD1,many,TRBJ1-3,TGTGCCAGCTCACAGGGACAGGCGGGCTCTGGAAACACCATATATTTT,CASSQGQAGSGNTIYF
TRBV6-4,TRBD2,few,TRBJ2-3,TGTGCCAGCAGTTCAGCTAGCGGGGGCACAGATACGCAGTATTTT,CASSSASGGTDTQYF
TRBV3-1,TRBD1,few,TRBJ2-7,TGTGCCAGCAGCCAAGGGACAGGGGGGATCTACGAGCAGTACTTC,CASSQGTGGIYEQYF
TRBV7-9,TRBD1,.,TRBJ2-1,TGTGCCAGCAGCTGGGACAGGGGGCTTCAGACTAGCCGGTTCTACAATGAGCAGTTCTTC,CASSWDRGLQTSRFYNEQFF
TRBV13,TRBD2,.,TRBJ2-1,TGTGCCAGCAGCCCATCTAGCGGGGGTTACTACAATGAGCAGTTCTTC,CASSPSSGGYYNEQFF
TRBV5-1,TRBD1,many,TRBJ2-2,TGCGCCAGCACCGGGACAGCTACGAACACCGGGGAGCTGTTTTTT,CASTGTATNTGELFF
TRBV20-1,TRBD1,few,TRBJ2-3,TGCAGTGCTAGAGATAGAGATTCCCCGGGACAGAACACAGATACGCAGTATTTT,CSARDRDSPGQNTDTQYF
TRBV5-6,TRBD1,.,TRBJ2-4,TGTGCCAGCAGCTCCCTGGACAGGGACGTCGGAAACATTCAGTACTTC,CASSSLDRDVGNIQYF
TRBV12-3/TRBV12-4,.,.,TRBJ2-3,TGTGCCAGCGGGGGCAAGGACAGATACACAGATACGCAGTATTTT,CASGGKDRYTDTQYF
TRBV9,TRBD1,many,TRBJ2-2,TGTGCCAGCAGCGTAGTACAGGGGCCCGGGGAGCTGTTTTTT,CASSVVQGPGELFF
TRBV7-2,.,.,TRBJ1-6,TGTGCCAGCAGCTTAGCTCAGCTTGGCTCACCCCTCCACTTT,CASSLAQLGSPLHF